The clone carrying this T cell receptor (beta chain) was detected once. The antigen is not known. After the first PCR, alpha and beta chain libraries were processed separately. Cells stained for CD3, CD4, CD8, CD45RA, CD27 and viability were sorted into four CD45RA/CD27 subsets. This entry comes from a study of naive and memory T cell subsets. Study-level findings and limits: In naive cells, over 95% of TCR sequences were seen only once. Possibly reflecting memory cells re-expressing CD45RA, a few larger clonotypes occurred in naive repertoires, especially CD8.

The beta constant-region primer was an equimolar mix of two oligonucleotides covering TRBC1 and TRBC2. Nested alpha and beta constant-region primers with the SP2 primer drove four PCR rounds on ligated cDNA. In TCRdb, the UMI-ligation and nested PCR reads were re-called with MiXCR into one record per CDR3 protein. Of about 150,000 distinct CDR3 sequences listed, roughly 22% are singletons. Between the trimmed V and J ends, which lost 0 bases and 9 bases, there was a span of 13 bases. The CDR3 length is 15 residues. Germline V lookup: CDR1 SGHRS, CDR2 YFSETQ. Sequenced material: naive CD4+ T cells from blood. The V gene is TRBV5-1, the J gene TRBJ1-6; D ambiguous. This clonotype was obtained from a human donor in good health. The chain's CDR3 is CASSLVLGLASPLHF. The CDR3 DNA is TGCGCCAGCAGCTTGGTGCTGGGTCTCGCTTCACCCCTCCACTTT. Combining the CDR3 with reference TRBV5-1 and TRBJ1-6 gives the whole variable domain KAGVTQTPRYLIKTRGQQVTLSCSPISGHRSVSWYQQTPGQGLQFLFEYFSETQRNKGNFPGRFSGRQFSNSRSEMNVSTLELGDSALYLCASSLVLGLASPLHFGNGTRLTVT.